One and the same sample provided the 17 T cell receptor beta chains below, sequenced in a study of T-cell memory formation after mild COVID-19. MiXCR, applied by TCRdb to the 5' RACE reads, yields one record per CDR3 protein. The repertoire holds over 450,000 distinct CDR3 sequences, about a fifth seen once, with around 12% in the top ten. Input material: PBMCs or a T cell subset sorted from them (not recorded which). These receptors were obtained from an adult woman who had mild COVID-19 (a few samples of this study predate the infection). Cell type and time point are not known.

This clonotype turned up a few times. The gene calls are TRBV7-2 and TRBJ2-2; the match to TRBD2 covers 9 bases. Germline-derived CDR1 and CDR2 are SGHTA and FQGNSA. V dropped 1 base and J dropped 4; count of bases not matched to a gene: 10. This CDR3 comprises 18 residues. The CDR3 bases are TGTGCCAGCAGCTTAGGGGATCTAGCGGGAAGGCGCACCGGGGAGCTGTTTTTT. Protein: CASSLGDLAGRRTGELFF.

This sequence joins TRBV5-1 and TRBJ2-7; TRBD1 matches 7 bases. The CDR3 extends over 15 amino acids. The ends lost 0 bases at V and 6 bases at J; junction bases unmatched: 9. CDR1 and CDR2 (germline): SGHRS, YFSETQ. CDR3 region: CASSLGYQGVLEQYF. As DNA, the CDR3 is TGCGCCAGCAGCTTGGGATACCAGGGGGTCCTCGAGCAGTACTTC.

The V call is TRBV5-1, the J call TRBJ2-3, with D hard to call. CDR1 is SGHRS, CDR2 YFSETQ, per germline. The length of the CDR3 is 15 residues. V was pared by 0 bases and J by 2 bases, with 10 bases between. Here the CDR3 DNA reads TGCGCCAGCAGCTTGGAGGGTCTACTCACAGATACGCAGTATTTT. Translating gives CASSLEGLLTDTQYF.

In this sample, this clonotype turned up a few times. DNA of the CDR3: TGTGCCAGCAGCTTAGGACAGGTCGAGCAGTACTTC. Protein: CASSLGQVEQYF. J is TRBJ2-7 and V is TRBV7-6, with D possibly matching TRBD1 (6 bases). The CDR3 is made up of 12 amino acids. V was pared by 1 base and J by 6 bases, with 7 bases between. The germline gives CDR1 SGHVS, CDR2 FNYEAQ.

The table lists this clonotype with many counts. One junction end disagrees with the germline gene, perhaps due to a read error. V usage is TRBV29-1 and J usage is TRBJ2-3, with a tentative D call TRBD2 (5 bases). Looked up from germline, CDR1 is SQVTM and CDR2 is ANQGSEA. The CDR3 is 11 residues long. Written as DNA, the CDR3 is TGCAGCGTATTTCTAGCAAGACTCCTGGTTTTT. Translation gives CSVFLARLLVF.

This clonotype was found many times. V gene TRBV2 combines with J gene TRBJ2-3, with D possibly TRBD1 on 5 matching bases. Germline V CDR1 and CDR2: SNHLY, FYNNEI. The CDR3 is 15 residues long. V was clipped by 0 bases and J by 8 bases, with 15 bases between them. CDR3 bases: TGTGCCAGCAGTGAAGCTAGGCTCGATAGGGGTACGCAGTATTTT. Amino acid sequence: CASSEARLDRGTQYF. Full variable domain (remainder filled in from reference TRBV2 and TRBJ2-3): EPEVTQTPSHQVTQMGQEVILRCVPISNHLYFYWYRQILGQKVEFLVSFYNNEISEKSEIFDDQFSVERPDGSNFTLKIRSTKLEDSAMYFCASSEARLDRGTQYFGPGTRLTVL.

There are a few counts of this clonotype. The V gene is TRBV3-1, the J gene TRBJ2-4; D remains ambiguous. The CDR3 spans 15 residues. Trimming left V 0 bases short and J 2 bases short, with 8 bases between. Germline-derived CDR1 and CDR2 are LGHDT and YNNKEL (reference sequence). CDR3 nucleotide sequence: TGTGCCAGCAGCCAAGAGGGTCGGTCCAAAAACATTCAGTACTTC. It specifies CASSQEGRSKNIQYF.

J is TRBJ1-2 and V is TRBV5-1; TRBD1 is a possible D gene (5 bases). This CDR3 has 13 amino acids. Trimming took 4 bases from V and 7 from J, leaving 14 bases between them. The germline V gene encodes CDR1 SGHRS and CDR2 YFSETQ. In nucleotides, the CDR3 is TGCGCCAGCAGCGAGGTGGGGGGACTTGGCTACACCTTC. This encodes CASSEVGGLGYTF.

The chain uses TRBV10-3 and TRBJ1-5; D is undetermined. Germline V gene data show CDR1 as ENHRY and CDR2 as SYGVKD. CDR3 size: 15 residues. The V gene lost 0 bases and the J gene lost 0 bases, with 6 bases spanning the gap. Here the CDR3 reads CAISESDYSNQPQHF. CDR3 DNA sequence: TGTGCCATCAGTGAGTCTGATTATAGCAATCAGCCCCAGCATTTT.

J is TRBJ2-3 and V is TRBV18; possible D gene TRBD2, 6 bases. The CDR3 extends over 13 amino acids. Germline loops: CDR1 KGHSH, CDR2 LQKENI. V was shortened by 5 bases and J by 6 bases, with 12 bases between the two germline ends. CDR3 nucleotide sequence: TGTGCCAGCTCAAAGACTAGGCTTGATACGCAGTATTTT. Translation: CASSKTRLDTQYF.

This clonotype was seen only a few times. This chain uses TRBV4-3 with TRBJ2-4, with 8 bases identical to TRBD1. The J segment lost 7 bases and the V segment lost 4 bases, leaving 6 bases of the junction unmatched. This CDR3 region has 14 residues. Germline lookup yields CDR1 LGHNA and CDR2 YSLEER. The chain's CDR3 is CASSLRRTGNIQYF. The CDR3 DNA is TGCGCCAGCAGCCTTAGGAGGACAGGGAACATTCAGTACTTC.

This clonotype was counted ten times or more. V is TRBV5-1 and J is TRBJ2-3; a weak D match, TRBD2 (5 bases). Germline CDR1 is SGHRS and CDR2 is YFSETQ. This CDR3 is built from 12 residues. V lost 5 bases to trimming and J lost 5 bases, with 9 bases between them. CDR3 region: CASRFAGDTQYF. The DNA for the CDR3 is TGCGCCAGCAGGTTTGCGGGAGATACGCAGTATTTT.

The genes are TRBV7-6 and TRBJ2-1; 9 bases match TRBD2. After removal of 0 bases from V and 0 bases from J, the junction contained 6 bases not matched to a gene. The CDR3 loop spans 18 amino acids. Germline V gene data show CDR1 as SGHVS and CDR2 as FNYEAQ. The CDR3: CASSLAGGGAPSYNEQFF. In DNA form, the CDR3 reads TGTGCCAGCAGCTTAGCGGGCGGGGGGGCCCCCTCCTACAATGAGCAGTTCTTC.

The CDR3 nucleotides read TGTGCCAGCAGCTTAGGCGGGGCCACAGGGGCCAACGTCCTGACTTTC. This encodes CASSLGGATGANVLTF. V and J are TRBV7-2 and TRBJ2-6, with D perhaps matching TRBD2 (6 bases). Deletions cut 1 base from V and 4 bases from J, with 11 bases between. Germline values: CDR1 SGHTA, CDR2 FQGNSA. This CDR3 spans 16 amino acids.

Ten or more counts support this clonotype. The chain recombines TRBV20-1 with TRBJ2-1; either TRBD1 or TRBD2 may fit D (5 bases each). The germline V and J ends were trimmed by 5 bases and 3 bases, with 14 bases remaining between them. Germline V lookup: CDR1 DFQATT, CDR2 SNEGSKA (reference sequence). The CDR3 extends over 14 amino acids. The CDR3 sequence is CSAWTGASYNEQFF. CDR3 nucleotides: TGCAGTGCTTGGACCGGGGCGAGCTACAATGAGCAGTTCTTC.

The DNA for the CDR3 is TGTGCCAGCAGCTTCGGACAGGGCCCAAGCGAGCAGTACTTC. Its protein is CASSFGQGPSEQYF. The chain combines TRBV11-2 with TRBJ2-7, with 8 bases identical to TRBD1. The CDR3 is made up of 14 amino acids. In germline, CDR1 is SGHAT, CDR2 FQNNGV. After removal of 3 bases from V and 6 bases from J, the junction contained 7 bases not matched to a gene.

This chain connects TRBV12-3 or TRBV12-4 to TRBJ2-7; 7 bases map to TRBD1. The V and J ends lost 6 bases and 3 bases, in that order; junction bases with no gene match: 8. This CDR3 is built from 14 residues. CDR3 nucleotides: TGTGCCAGCAGGCTTACAGGGGCCAGCTACGAGCAGTACTTC. Its protein is CASRLTGASYEQYF.